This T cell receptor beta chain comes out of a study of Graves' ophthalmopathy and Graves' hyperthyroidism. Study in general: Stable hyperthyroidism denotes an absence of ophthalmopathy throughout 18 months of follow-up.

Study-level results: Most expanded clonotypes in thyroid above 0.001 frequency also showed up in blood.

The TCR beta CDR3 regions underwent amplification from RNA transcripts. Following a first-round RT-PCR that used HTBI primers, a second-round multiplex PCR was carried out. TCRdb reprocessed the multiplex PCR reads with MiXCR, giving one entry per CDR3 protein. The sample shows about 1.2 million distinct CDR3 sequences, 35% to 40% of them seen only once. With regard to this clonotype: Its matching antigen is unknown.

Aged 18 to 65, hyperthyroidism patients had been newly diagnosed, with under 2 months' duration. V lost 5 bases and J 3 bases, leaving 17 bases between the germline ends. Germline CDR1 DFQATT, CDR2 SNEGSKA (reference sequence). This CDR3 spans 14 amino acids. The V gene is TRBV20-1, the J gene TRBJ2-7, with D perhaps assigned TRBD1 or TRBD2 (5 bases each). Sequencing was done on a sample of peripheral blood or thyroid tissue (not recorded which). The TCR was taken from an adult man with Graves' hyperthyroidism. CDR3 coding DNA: TGCAGTGCTGGAGGTCCGAGCGGACACTACGAGCAGTACTTC. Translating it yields CSAGGPSGHYEQYF.